These 16 T cell receptor beta chains share one sample of origin, sequenced in a study of a mutant IDH1 vaccine in newly diagnosed glioma. These receptors' targets are unknown. Some clones are missing from TCRdb's copy, which holds only in-frame ones; the method was immunoSEQ multiplex PCR. The table shows some 130,000 clones, with 80% occurring only once. Time point: week 11, during vaccination. Every single dose of the vaccine, 300 ug of mutant IDH1 20-mer peptide, came with topical imiquimod. The sequences come from PBMCs, collected from a glioma patient whose treatment included an IDH1 peptide vaccine. Receptor source: a man aged 35 to 55 with glioma.

This clone appeared a few times. J is TRBJ1-2 and V is TRBV5-1; 8 bases are shared with TRBD1. Trimming took 2 bases from V and 0 from J; bases not matched to a gene: 6. Germline-derived CDR1 and CDR2 are SGHRS and YFSETQ. This CDR3 region has 16 residues. The CDR3 DNA follows: TGCGCCAGCAGCTTCGGGACAGGCGGCCCTAACTATGGCTACACCTTC. Protein sequence: CASSFGTGGPNYGYTF.

The J gene is TRBJ1-1, the V gene TRBV4-3, with D unresolved. CDR1 is LGHNA and CDR2 is YSLEER in the germline V gene. Between the trimmed V and J ends, which lost 0 bases and 1 base, there was a span of 9 bases. This CDR3 comprises 15 residues. The DNA for the CDR3 is TGCGCCAGCAGCCAAGATGAGGGCTCGAACACTGAAGCTTTCTTT. Protein: CASSQDEGSNTEAFF.

The chain links TRBV5-1 to TRBJ2-3; TRBD2 matches 8 bases. J was trimmed by 1 base and V by 2 bases; bases with no gene match: 3. The CDR3 consists of 15 residues. The germline V gene encodes CDR1 SGHRS and CDR2 YFSETQ. This CDR3 is CASSLQAGGTDTQYF. In nucleotides, the CDR3 is TGCGCCAGCAGCTTACAAGCGGGGGGCACAGATACGCAGTATTTT.

This clone was detected only once. This chain's CDR3 is CASSSPGTGNTEAFF. CDR3 coding DNA: TGTGCCAGCAGCTCACCAGGGACAGGGAACACTGAAGCTTTCTTT. The chain employs TRBV7-3 and TRBJ1-1; 8 bases are a match to TRBD1. Germline lookup yields CDR1 SGHTA and CDR2 FQGTGA. Trimming cost V 4 bases and J 1 base; bases outside gene matches: 5. The CDR3 is made up of 15 amino acids.

This sequence joins TRBV5-4 and TRBJ1-4; no definite D call. Looked up from germline, CDR1 is SGHNT and CDR2 is YYREEE (reference sequence). V was shortened by 1 base and J by 0 bases, with 4 bases between the two germline ends. The CDR3 spans 14 residues. CDR3 region: CASSLYATNEKLFF. DNA of the CDR3: TGTGCCAGCAGCTTGTATGCAACTAATGAAAAACTGTTTTTT.

The V gene is TRBV28, the J gene TRBJ1-2; no clear D. This CDR3 is built from 14 residues. CDR1 MDHEN and CDR2 SYDVKM come from the germline V gene. V was shortened by 1 base and J by 2 bases, with 8 bases between the two germline ends. This CDR3 reads CASSLSSENYGYTF. The CDR3 DNA reads as TGTGCCAGCAGTTTATCCTCTGAAAACTATGGCTACACCTTC.

This chain links TRBV7-6 with TRBJ2-7; TRBD1 is a possible D gene (7 bases). CDR3 length equals 16 residues. The V gene lost 0 bases and the J gene lost 1 base, with 13 bases spanning the gap. Germline lookup yields CDR1 SGHVS and CDR2 FNYEAQ. CDR3 DNA sequence: TGTGCCAGCAGCTTAGCTGGGGCAGGGGGGTCCTACGAGCAGTACTTC. Its protein product is CASSLAGAGGSYEQYF.

The rearrangement uses TRBV7-9 and TRBJ1-4; tentative D call: TRBD1 (5 bases). Between the trimmed V and J ends, which lost 3 bases and 3 bases, there was a span of 14 bases. CDR3 length: 16 amino acids. Germline V gene data show CDR1 as SEHNR and CDR2 as FQNEAQ (reference sequence). The CDR3 DNA reads as TGTGCCAGCAGCTTCCAGGGCGGTGTGGCTAATGAAAAACTGTTTTTT. Protein: CASSFQGGVANEKLFF. The full variable domain, completed using reference TRBV7-9 and TRBJ1-4, is DTGVSQNPRHKITKRGQNVTFRCDPISEHNRLYWYRQTLGQGPEFLTYFQNEAQLEKSRLLSDRFSAERPKGSFSTLEIQRTEQGDSAMYLCASSFQGGVANEKLFFGSGTQLSVL.

The V call is TRBV7-9, the J call TRBJ2-1, with D perhaps given as TRBD1 or TRBD2 (5 bases each). The germline V and J ends were trimmed by 8 bases and 7 bases, with 21 bases remaining between them. CDR1 is SEHNR, CDR2 FQNEAQ, per germline (reference sequence). This CDR3 has 15 amino acids. The CDR3 DNA reads as TGTGCCAGCCACCGGGGCAGGGAAAGAGTAAATGAGCAGTTCTTC. Protein product: CASHRGRERVNEQFF.

This clone was found a few times. The chain combines TRBV4-2 with TRBJ1-4; tentative D call: TRBD1 (5 bases). Germline loops: CDR1 LGHNA, CDR2 YNFKEQ. The germline V and J ends were trimmed by 6 bases and 4 bases, with 12 bases remaining between them. The CDR3 runs 14 residues. The CDR3 nucleotides read TGTGCCAGCAGGGAGGGCCAGGGTAATGAAAAACTGTTTTTT. Translated: CASREGQGNEKLFF.

The CDR3 region has the DNA TGCGCCAGCAGCTTGGTGGCCACAGATACGCAGTATTTT. This encodes CASSLVATDTQYF. The chain employs TRBV5-1 and TRBJ2-3; D is unclear. The length of the CDR3 is 13 residues. Deletions cut 0 bases from V and 2 bases from J, with 4 bases between. CDR1 and CDR2 (germline): SGHRS, YFSETQ.

The V and J genes are TRBV2 and TRBJ2-3; perhaps TRBD1 as D (5 bases). Germline V gene lookup returns CDR1 SNHLY and CDR2 FYNNEI. This CDR3 region has 15 residues. Trimming stripped 6 bases from V and 2 bases from J, with 15 bases between. The CDR3 DNA is TGTGCCAGCAGAGCAGATCAAGGGGCCACAGATACGCAGTATTTT. Amino acids: CASRADQGATDTQYF.

This clone was seen once. The chain uses TRBV7-2 and TRBJ2-2; 7 bases fit TRBD1. The CDR3 consists of 14 residues. V shed 5 bases and J 1 base; nucleotides not matched to a gene: 1. The germline gives CDR1 SGHTA, CDR2 FQGNSA. For the CDR3, the DNA is TGTGCCAGCAGCCGGACAGGGAACACCGGGGAGCTGTTTTTT. This gives the protein CASSRTGNTGELFF.

This chain links TRBV25-1 with TRBJ1-1; D is possibly TRBD1 (5 bases). The germline V gene has CDR1 MGHDK and CDR2 SYGVNS. The length of the CDR3 is 13 residues. V was cut by 5 bases and J by 4 bases, with 11 bases left in between. The CDR3 is CASSSQGFTEAFF. The CDR3 nucleotides are TGTGCCAGCAGTTCCCAGGGTTTCACTGAAGCTTTCTTT.

The chain recombines TRBV4-3 with TRBJ2-1; D remains unclear. Germline V lookup: CDR1 LGHNA, CDR2 YSLEER. Trimming pared 0 bases from V and 9 bases from J, leaving 9 bases between. The CDR3 is 13 residues long. In DNA, the CDR3 is TGCGCCAGCAGCCAAGATATGGGTAGTGAGCAGTTCTTC. It is translated as CASSQDMGSEQFF.

V is TRBV9 and J is TRBJ2-1; 8 bases map to TRBD2. The CDR3 spans 15 residues. Germline values: CDR1 SGDLS, CDR2 YYNGEE. J gave up 5 bases and V 2 bases, and 6 bases lay outside the gene matches. DNA for the CDR3: TGTGCCAGCAGCGTCGGGGGGGCTAGTAACAATGAGCAGTTCTTC. Its translation: CASSVGGASNNEQFF.